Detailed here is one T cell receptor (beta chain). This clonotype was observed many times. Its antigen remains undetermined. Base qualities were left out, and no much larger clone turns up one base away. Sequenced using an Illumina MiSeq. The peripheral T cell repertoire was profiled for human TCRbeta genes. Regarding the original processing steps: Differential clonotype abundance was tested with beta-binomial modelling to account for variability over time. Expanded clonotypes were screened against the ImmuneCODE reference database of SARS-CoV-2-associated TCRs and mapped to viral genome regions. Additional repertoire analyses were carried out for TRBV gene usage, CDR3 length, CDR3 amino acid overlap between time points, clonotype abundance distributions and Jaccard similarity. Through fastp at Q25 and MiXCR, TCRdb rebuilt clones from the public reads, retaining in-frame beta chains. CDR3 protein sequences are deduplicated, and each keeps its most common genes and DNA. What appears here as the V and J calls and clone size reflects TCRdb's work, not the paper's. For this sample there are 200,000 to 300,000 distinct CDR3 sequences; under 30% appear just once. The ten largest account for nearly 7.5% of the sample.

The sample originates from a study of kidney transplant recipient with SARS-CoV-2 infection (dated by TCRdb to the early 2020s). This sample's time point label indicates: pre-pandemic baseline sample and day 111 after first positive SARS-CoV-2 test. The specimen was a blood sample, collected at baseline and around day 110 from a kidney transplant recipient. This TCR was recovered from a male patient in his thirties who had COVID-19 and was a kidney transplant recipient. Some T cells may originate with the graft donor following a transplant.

CDR3 sequence: CASSPHGQESYEQYF. The DNA sequence is TGTGCCAGCAGTCCGCATGGACAGGAGTCCTACGAGCAGTACTTC. The rearranged segments are TRBV28 and TRBJ2-7; TRBD1 lines up with 7 middle nucleotides. The germline V gene encodes CDR1 MDHEN and CDR2 SYDVKM. V and J are trimmed by 5 bases and 1 base, and the gene matches miss 8 bases of the junction. The CDR3 holds 15 amino acids from the cysteine to the phenylalanine. Only CDR3 DNA remains: 45 bases, in frame from the first base.